These 5 T cell receptor beta chains were sequenced from one sample in a study of lymphopenia after photon versus proton radiotherapy. Clones were read by immunoSEQ multiplex PCR, and TCRdb kept only the in-frame ones, dropping some. Among about 17,000 clones, 90% to 95% were seen once, and the ten largest hold approximately 6.5%. This specimen consisted of peripheral blood, obtained from a patient treated with photon-based radiotherapy. The receptors derive from a man aged 55 to 70 with pancreatic cancer.

The chain carries TRBV2 and TRBJ1-6; 7 bases align to TRBD1. Unmatched junction bases numbered 12, after V lost 7 bases and J lost 9 bases. Per the germline V gene, CDR1 is SNHLY and CDR2 is FYNNEI. The CDR3 is 15 amino acids. The CDR3 spells CASNPDQGVGSPLHF. The CDR3 nucleotides read TGTGCCAGCAACCCGGATCAGGGGGTTGGTTCACCCCTCCACTTT.

This clone was observed a handful of times. The chain couples TRBV18 to TRBJ1-6; tentatively, D is TRBD1 (5 bases). V was clipped by 1 base and J by 9 bases, with 10 bases between them. The germline V gene has CDR1 KGHSH and CDR2 LQKENI. The CDR3 sequence is 14 residues long. In nucleotides, the CDR3 is TGTGCCAGCTCACCACAGGGACGGAGTTCACCCCTCCACTTT. Translation: CASSPQGRSSPLHF.

The chain recombines TRBV5-1 with TRBJ2-3; D may be TRBD2 (6 bases). The CDR3 contains 15 residues. V lost 1 base, J lost 0 bases, and 9 bases lay in between. In germline, CDR1 is SGHRS, CDR2 YFSETQ. The CDR3 is CASSLRGISTDTQYF. DNA of the CDR3: TGCGCCAGCAGCTTGCGGGGGATTAGCACAGATACGCAGTATTTT.

This chain links TRBV7-3 with TRBJ2-3; 8 bases agree with TRBD2. V shed 2 bases and J 4 bases; nucleotides not matched to a gene: 5. The CDR3 length is 15 residues. Germline V CDR1 and CDR2: SGHTA, FQGTGA. CDR3 coding DNA: TGTGCCAGCAGCTTAGAGACTAGCGATGCAGATACGCAGTATTTT. Translated, it gives CASSLETSDADTQYF.

The V call is TRBV14, the J call TRBJ1-2; D ambiguous. CDR1 SGHDN and CDR2 FVKESK come from the germline V gene. Trimming removed 2 bases from V and 8 bases from J, with 15 bases in between. This CDR3 region has 14 residues. CDR3 region: CASSQQNLRHGYTF. CDR3 coding DNA: TGTGCCAGCAGCCAACAAAACTTACGGCACGGCTACACCTTC.